The entry that follows covers one T cell receptor beta chain sequence. Its specific antigen is unknown. The record has no base qualities; no much larger clone is one base away. The data derive from a study of T cells in localized non-small cell lung cancer (dated by TCRdb to 2019 to 2021). About the investigation overall: T cell repertoires of 200 to 300 early-stage NSCLC patients were analyzed, with tumors being compared against uninvolved tumor-adjacent lungs. The cohort comprised 236 treatment-naïve NSCLC patients with resected, localized lung tumors. Of the NSCLC patients, fewer than 150 were male and approximately 110 were female, and the mean age was roughly 61 years. The research as a whole found: A median of roughly 60 of the top 100 tumor clones were detected in paired uninvolved adjacent lung, and around 30 of these tumor clones were also found among the top 100 clones of the paired uninvolved adjacent lung. Because multi-region tumor sequencing was not performed, intratumor heterogeneity could not be ruled out. Because the study design was exploratory, TCR variables were selected using unadjusted p-values without false-discovery rate correction. Uninvolved tumor-adjacent lung showed the highest T cell clonality, higher than tumor, which suggests more focused antigenic responses in the adjacent lung. Higher T cell density in blood was associated with longer overall survival, whereas higher clonality in adjacent lung was associated with shorter survival.

At diagnosis, peripheral blood, uninvolved tumor-adjacent lung and tumor were collected and were preserved as a mix of fresh-frozen and FFPE material. For TCR repertoire profiling, blood samples were analyzed as peripheral blood mononuclear cells. The trim is 3 bases for V and 7 bases for J, with a gap of 10 bases between the germline ends. From a lookup of the germline V gene (reference sequence), CDR1 and CDR2 are LNHDA and SQIVND. Counted from cysteine to phenylalanine, this CDR3 has 13 amino acids. Only the CDR3 DNA stays, 39 bases, in frame from base 1. The immunoSEQ Assay was used to sequence TCR beta CDR3 regions from DNA. On the authors' methods: To compute T cell density, TCR beta template counts were normalized to usable DNA, which was estimated by amplifying housekeeping genes. Richness was estimated using the preseqR package, with extrapolation to 400,000 templates for PBMC samples and to 120,000 templates for tissue samples. Clonality was defined as one minus Pielou's evenness. Tissue-enriched TCRs were identified through differential abundance testing performed on productive amino-acid clonotypes, with a minimum total count of 5 and an alpha of 0.1. Repertoire overlap between compartments was quantified with the Jaccard Index and Morisita Overlap Index. TCR beta CDR3s were clustered by GLIPH together with public tetramer-defined viral CDR3s, and at least three viral sequences plus V-gene enrichment were required for viral motifs. TCRdb mirrors the immuneACCESS table, restricted to in-frame sequences. Some clones are absent from its copies; in checked studies, under half trace to an unresolved V gene, and the reason for the others is unknown. Clone size and the V and J calls come from that table; the DNA yielded D and trimming. This sample holds 70,000 to 100,000 clones; 65% to 85% were observed only once. Nearly 9.5% of the sample goes to the ten largest clones.

Recombination joined TRBV19 with TRBJ1-3; the D gene assignment is ambiguous. The TCR originated in a female donor over 55 with stage I lung adenocarcinoma. Sequenced material: peripheral blood, taken before any cancer treatment. The nucleotide sequence reads as follows: TGTGCCAGTAGTATTGGCAACGGCAACACCATATATTTT. Translated, this gives CASSIGNGNTIYF.